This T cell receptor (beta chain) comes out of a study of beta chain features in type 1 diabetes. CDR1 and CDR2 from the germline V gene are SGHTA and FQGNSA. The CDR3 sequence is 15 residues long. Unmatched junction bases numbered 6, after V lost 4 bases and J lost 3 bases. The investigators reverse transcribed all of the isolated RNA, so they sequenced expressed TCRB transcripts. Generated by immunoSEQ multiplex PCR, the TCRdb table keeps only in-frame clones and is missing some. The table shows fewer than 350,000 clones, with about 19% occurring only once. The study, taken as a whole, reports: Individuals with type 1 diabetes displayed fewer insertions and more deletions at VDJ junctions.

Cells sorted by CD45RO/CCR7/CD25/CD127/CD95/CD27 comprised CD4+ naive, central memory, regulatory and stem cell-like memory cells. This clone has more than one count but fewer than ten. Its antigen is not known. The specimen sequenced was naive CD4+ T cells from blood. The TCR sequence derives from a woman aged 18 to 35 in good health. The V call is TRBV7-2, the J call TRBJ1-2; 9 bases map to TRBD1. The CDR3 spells CASSYSGTGYYGYTF. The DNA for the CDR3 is TGTGCCAGCAGCTATAGCGGGACAGGGTACTATGGCTACACCTTC.